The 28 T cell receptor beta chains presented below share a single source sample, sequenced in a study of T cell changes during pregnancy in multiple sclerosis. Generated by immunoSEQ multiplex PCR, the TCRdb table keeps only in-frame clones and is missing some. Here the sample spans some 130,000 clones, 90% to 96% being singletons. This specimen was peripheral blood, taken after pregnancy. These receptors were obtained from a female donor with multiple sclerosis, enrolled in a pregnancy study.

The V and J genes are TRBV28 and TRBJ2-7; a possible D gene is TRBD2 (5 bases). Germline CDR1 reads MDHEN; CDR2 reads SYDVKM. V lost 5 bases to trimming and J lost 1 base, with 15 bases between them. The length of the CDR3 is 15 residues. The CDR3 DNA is TGTGCCAGCAGTAGGACTGCAGGTTCATCCTACGAGCAGTACTTC. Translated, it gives CASSRTAGSSYEQYF.

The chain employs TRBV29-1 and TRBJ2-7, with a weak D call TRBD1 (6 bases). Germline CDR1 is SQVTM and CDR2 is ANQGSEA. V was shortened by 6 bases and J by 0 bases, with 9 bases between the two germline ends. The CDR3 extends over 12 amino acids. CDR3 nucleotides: TGCAGCGTCTGGACAGCCTCCTACGAGCAGTACTTC. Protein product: CSVWTASYEQYF.

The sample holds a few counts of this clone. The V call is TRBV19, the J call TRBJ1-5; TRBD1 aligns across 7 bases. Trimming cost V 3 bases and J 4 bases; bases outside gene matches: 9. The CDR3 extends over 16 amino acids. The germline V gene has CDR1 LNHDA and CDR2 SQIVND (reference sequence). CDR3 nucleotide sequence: TGTGCCAGTAGTATGCATGAGGGGGCAGGAAATCAGCCCCAGCATTTT. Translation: CASSMHEGAGNQPQHF.

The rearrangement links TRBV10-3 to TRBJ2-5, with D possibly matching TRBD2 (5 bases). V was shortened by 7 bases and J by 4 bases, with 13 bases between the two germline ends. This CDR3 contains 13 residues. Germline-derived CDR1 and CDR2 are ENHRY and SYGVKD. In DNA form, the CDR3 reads TGTGCCATCATGGGCAAACGGGGAGAGACCCAGTACTTC. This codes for CAIMGKRGETQYF.

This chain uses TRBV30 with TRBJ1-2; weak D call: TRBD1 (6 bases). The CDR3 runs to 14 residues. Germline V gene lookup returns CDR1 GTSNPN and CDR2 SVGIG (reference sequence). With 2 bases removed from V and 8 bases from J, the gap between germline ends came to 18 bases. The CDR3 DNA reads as TGTGCCTGGAGTACAGGGTTTCCTTTGTGGGGCTACACCTTC. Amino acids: CAWSTGFPLWGYTF.

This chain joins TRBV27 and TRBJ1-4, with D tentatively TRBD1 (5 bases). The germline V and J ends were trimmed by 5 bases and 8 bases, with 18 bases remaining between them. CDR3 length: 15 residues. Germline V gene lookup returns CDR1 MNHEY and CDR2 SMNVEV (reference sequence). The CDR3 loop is CASSRGLGGNEKLFF. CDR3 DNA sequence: TGTGCCAGCAGTAGGGGATTGGGGGGAAACGAAAAACTGTTTTTT.

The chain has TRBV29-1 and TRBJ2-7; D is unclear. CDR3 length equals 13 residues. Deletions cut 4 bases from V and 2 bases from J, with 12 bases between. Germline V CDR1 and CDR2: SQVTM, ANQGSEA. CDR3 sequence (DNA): TGCAGCGTTGCCCTAGACTTAACCTACGAGCAGTACTTC. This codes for CSVALDLTYEQYF.

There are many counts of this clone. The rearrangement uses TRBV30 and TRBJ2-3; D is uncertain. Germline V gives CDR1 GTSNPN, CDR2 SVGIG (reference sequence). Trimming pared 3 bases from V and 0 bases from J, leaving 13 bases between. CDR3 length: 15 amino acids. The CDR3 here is CAWRAPISSTDTQYF. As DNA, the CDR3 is TGTGCCTGGAGGGCCCCAATTTCTAGCACAGATACGCAGTATTTT. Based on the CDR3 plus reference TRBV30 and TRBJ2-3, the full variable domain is SQTIHQWPATLVQPVGSPLSLECTVEGTSNPNLYWYRQAAGRGLQLLFYSVGIGQISSEVPQNLSASRPQDRQFILSSKKLLLSDSGFYLCAWRAPISSTDTQYFGPGTRLTVL.

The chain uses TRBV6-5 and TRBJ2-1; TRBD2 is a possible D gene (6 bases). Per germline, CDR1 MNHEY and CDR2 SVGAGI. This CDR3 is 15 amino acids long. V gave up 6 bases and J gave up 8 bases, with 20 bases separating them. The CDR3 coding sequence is TGTGCCAGCAGCCCCGTTCGGGGGAGCTGGCATGAGCAGTTCTTC. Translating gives CASSPVRGSWHEQFF.

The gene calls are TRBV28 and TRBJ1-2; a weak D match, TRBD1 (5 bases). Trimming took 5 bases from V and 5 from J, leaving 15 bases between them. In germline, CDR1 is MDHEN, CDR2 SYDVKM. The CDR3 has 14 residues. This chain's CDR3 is CASSLQGRVYGYTF. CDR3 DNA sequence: TGTGCCAGCAGTCTTCAGGGCAGGGTATATGGCTACACCTTC.

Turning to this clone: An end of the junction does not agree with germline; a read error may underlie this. The CDR3 protein is CAWSGNRELNF. In DNA, the CDR3 is TGTGCCTGGAGCGGCAACAGGGAACTGAACTTC. J is TRBJ2-7 and V is TRBV30, with TRBD1 as a possible D gene (6 bases). Germline CDR1 reads GTSNPN; CDR2 reads SVGIG (reference sequence). This CDR3 is 11 amino acids long.

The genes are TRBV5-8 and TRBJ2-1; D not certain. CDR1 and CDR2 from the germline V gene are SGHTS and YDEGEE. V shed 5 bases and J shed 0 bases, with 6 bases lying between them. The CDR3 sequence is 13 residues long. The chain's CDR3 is CASRGASYNEQFF. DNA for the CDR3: TGTGCCAGCAGGGGCGCCTCCTACAATGAGCAGTTCTTC.

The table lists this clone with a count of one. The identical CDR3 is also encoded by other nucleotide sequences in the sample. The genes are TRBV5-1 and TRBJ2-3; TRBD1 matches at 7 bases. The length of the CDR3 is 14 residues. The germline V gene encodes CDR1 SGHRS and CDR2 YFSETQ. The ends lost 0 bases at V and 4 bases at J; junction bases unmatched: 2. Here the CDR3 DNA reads TGCGCCAGCAGCTTGGTGCAGGGGGCAGATACGCAGTATTTT. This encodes CASSLVQGADTQYF.

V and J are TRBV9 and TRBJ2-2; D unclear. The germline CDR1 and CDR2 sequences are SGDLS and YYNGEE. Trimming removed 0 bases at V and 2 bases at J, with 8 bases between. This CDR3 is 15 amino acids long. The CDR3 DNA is TGTGCCAGCAGCGTAGACAACAGAAACACCGGGGAGCTGTTTTTT. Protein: CASSVDNRNTGELFF.

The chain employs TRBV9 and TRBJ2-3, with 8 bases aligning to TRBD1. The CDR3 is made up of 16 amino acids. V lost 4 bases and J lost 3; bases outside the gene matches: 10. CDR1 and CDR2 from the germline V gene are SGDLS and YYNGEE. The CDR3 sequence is CASSPRQGRLTDTQYF. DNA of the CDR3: TGTGCCAGCAGCCCGAGACAGGGGAGATTAACAGATACGCAGTATTTT. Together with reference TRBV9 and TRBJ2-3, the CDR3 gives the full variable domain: DSGVTQTPKHLITATGQRVTLRCSPRSGDLSVYWYQQSLDQGLQFLIQYYNGEERAKGNILERFSAQQFPDLHSELNLSSLELGDSALYFCASSPRQGRLTDTQYFGPGTRLTVL.

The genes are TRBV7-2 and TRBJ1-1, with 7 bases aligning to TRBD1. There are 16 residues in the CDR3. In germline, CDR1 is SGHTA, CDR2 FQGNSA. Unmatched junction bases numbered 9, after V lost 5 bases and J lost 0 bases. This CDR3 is CASSTVQGIVNTEAFF. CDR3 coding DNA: TGTGCCAGCAGCACTGTACAGGGGATAGTGAACACTGAAGCTTTCTTT. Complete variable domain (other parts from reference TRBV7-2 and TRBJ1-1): GAGVSQSPSNKVTEKGKDVELRCDPISGHTALYWYRQSLGQGLEFLIYFQGNSAPDKSGLPSDRFSAERTGGSVSTLTIQRTQQEDSAVYLCASSTVQGIVNTEAFFGQGTRLTVV.

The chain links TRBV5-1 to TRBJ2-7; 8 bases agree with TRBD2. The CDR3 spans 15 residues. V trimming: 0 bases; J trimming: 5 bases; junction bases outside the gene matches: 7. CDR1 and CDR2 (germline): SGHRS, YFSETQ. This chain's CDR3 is CASSLDGTSSDEQYF. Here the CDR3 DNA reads TGCGCCAGCAGCTTGGACGGGACTAGTTCGGACGAGCAGTACTTC.

The CDR3 DNA reads as TGTGCCAGCAGTAATGTAGCATCTGTAGACAATGAGCAGTTCTTC. Translated, it gives CASSNVASVDNEQFF. The chain couples TRBV2 to TRBJ2-1; D not certain. V was clipped by 5 bases and J by 5 bases, with 16 bases between them. The germline V gene has CDR1 SNHLY and CDR2 FYNNEI. This CDR3 is 15 amino acids long.

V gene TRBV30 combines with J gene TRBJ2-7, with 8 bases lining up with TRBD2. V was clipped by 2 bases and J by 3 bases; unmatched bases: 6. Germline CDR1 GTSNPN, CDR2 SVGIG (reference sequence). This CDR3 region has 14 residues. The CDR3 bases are TGTGCCTGGAGTTATCGGCGGGGGGACTACGAGCAGTACTTC. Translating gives CAWSYRRGDYEQYF. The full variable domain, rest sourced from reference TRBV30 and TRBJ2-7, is SQTIHQWPATLVQPVGSPLSLECTVEGTSNPNLYWYRQAAGRGLQLLFYSVGIGQISSEVPQNLSASRPQDRQFILSSKKLLLSDSGFYLCAWSYRRGDYEQYFGPGTRLTVT.

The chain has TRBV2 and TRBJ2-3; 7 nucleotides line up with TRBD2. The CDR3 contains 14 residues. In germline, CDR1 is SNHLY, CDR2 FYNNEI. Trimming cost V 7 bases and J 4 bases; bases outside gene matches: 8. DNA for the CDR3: TGTGCCAGCACCGAACCAGGGAGGGCAGATACGCAGTATTTT. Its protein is CASTEPGRADTQYF. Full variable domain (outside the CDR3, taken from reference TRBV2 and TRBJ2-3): EPEVTQTPSHQVTQMGQEVILRCVPISNHLYFYWYRQILGQKVEFLVSFYNNEISEKSEIFDDQFSVERPDGSNFTLKIRSTKLEDSAMYFCASTEPGRADTQYFGPGTRLTVL.

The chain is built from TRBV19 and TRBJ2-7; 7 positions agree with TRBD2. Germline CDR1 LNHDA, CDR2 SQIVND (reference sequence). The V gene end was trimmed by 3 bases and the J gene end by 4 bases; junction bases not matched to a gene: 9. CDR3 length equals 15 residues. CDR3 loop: CASSIGPSGAYEQYF. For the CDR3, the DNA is TGTGCCAGTAGTATTGGTCCTAGCGGTGCTTACGAGCAGTACTTC.

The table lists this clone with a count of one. The CDR3 is CASSPIRDSYYEQYF. The CDR3 nucleotides read TGTGCCAGCAGCCCTATTAGGGACAGTTACTACGAGCAGTACTTC. The rearrangement joins TRBV9 to TRBJ2-7; 7 bases agree with TRBD1. Trimming cost V 4 bases and J 3 bases; bases outside gene matches: 10. The germline CDR1 and CDR2 sequences are SGDLS and YYNGEE. This CDR3 has 15 amino acids.

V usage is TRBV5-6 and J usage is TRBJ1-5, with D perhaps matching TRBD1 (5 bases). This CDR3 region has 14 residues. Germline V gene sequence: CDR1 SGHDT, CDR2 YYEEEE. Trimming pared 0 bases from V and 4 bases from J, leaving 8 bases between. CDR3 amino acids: CASSLGTRNQPQHF. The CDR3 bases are TGTGCCAGCAGCTTGGGGACAAGAAATCAGCCCCAGCATTTT.

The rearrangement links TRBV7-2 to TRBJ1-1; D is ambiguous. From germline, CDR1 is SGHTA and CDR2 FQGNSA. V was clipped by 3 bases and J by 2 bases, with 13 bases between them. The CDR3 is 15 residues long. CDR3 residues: CASSLGGLFNTEAFF. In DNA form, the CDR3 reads TGTGCCAGCAGCTTGGGCGGACTCTTCAACACTGAAGCTTTCTTT. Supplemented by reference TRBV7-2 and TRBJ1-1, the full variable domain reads GAGVSQSPSNKVTEKGKDVELRCDPISGHTALYWYRQSLGQGLEFLIYFQGNSAPDKSGLPSDRFSAERTGGSVSTLTIQRTQQEDSAVYLCASSLGGLFNTEAFFGQGTRLTVV.

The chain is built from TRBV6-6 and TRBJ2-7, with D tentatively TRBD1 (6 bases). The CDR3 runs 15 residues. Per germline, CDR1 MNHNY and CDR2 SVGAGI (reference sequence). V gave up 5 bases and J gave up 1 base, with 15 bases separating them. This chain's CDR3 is CASSPNRVMSYEQYF. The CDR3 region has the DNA TGTGCCAGCAGTCCTAACAGGGTGATGTCCTACGAGCAGTACTTC.

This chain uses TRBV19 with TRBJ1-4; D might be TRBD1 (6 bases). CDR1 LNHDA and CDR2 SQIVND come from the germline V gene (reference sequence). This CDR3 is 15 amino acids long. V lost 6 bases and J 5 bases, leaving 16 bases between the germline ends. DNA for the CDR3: TGTGCCAGTAGGAAATTGGACAGCAGAAATGAAAAACTGTTTTTT. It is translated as CASRKLDSRNEKLFF.

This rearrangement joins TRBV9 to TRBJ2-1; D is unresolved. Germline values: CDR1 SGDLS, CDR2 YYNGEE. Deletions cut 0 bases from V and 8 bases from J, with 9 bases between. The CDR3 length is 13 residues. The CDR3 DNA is TGTGCCAGCAGCGTAGTTCTAGAAGATGAGCAGTTCTTC. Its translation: CASSVVLEDEQFF.

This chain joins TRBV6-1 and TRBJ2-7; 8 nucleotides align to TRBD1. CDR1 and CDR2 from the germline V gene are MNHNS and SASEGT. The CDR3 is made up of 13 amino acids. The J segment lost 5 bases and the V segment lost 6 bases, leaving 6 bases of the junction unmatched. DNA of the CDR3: TGTGCCAGCAGGCAGACAGGGGCAAACGAGCAGTACTTC. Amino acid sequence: CASRQTGANEQYF.